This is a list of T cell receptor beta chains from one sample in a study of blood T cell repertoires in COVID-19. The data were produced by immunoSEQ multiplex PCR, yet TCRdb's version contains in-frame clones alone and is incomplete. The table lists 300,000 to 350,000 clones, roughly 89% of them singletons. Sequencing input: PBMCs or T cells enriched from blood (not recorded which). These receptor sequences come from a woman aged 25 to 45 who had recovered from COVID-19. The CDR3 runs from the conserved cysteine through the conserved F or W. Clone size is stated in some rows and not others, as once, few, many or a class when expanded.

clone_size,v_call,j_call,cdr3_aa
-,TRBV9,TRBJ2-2,CASSVTGGNTGELFF
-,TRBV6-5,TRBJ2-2,CASSYRDRGAAGELFF
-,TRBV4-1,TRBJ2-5,CASSRRLAGERETQYF
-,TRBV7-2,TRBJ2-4,CASSPHVLYQGNIQYF
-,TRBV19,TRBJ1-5,CASSAQVSSNQPQHF
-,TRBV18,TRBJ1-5,CASSGSGTADQPQHF
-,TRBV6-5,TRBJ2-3,CASSYSAVTDTQYF
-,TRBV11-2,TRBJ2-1,CASRDGLAGGSSAYNEQFF
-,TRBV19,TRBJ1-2,CASSTIHRGGYTF
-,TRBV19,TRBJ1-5,CASGGGGQPQHF
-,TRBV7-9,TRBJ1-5,CASSLAGADQPQHF
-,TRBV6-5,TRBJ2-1,CASKYYGEQFF
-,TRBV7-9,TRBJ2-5,CASSSLWGDGTQYF
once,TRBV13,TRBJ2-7,CASSLGVGGRSEQYF
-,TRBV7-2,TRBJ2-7,CASSFGGSLVVEQYF
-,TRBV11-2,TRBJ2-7,CASSSTSRSDEQYF
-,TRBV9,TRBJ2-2,CASSVVAGANTGELFF
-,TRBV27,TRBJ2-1,CASSRQPGTLPYNEQFF
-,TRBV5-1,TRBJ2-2,CASSLGQIGELFF
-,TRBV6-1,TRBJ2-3,CASSEWGLAGAVDTQYF
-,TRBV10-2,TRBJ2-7,CASSRTGGYEQYF
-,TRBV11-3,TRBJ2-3,CASSLSGWDTQYF
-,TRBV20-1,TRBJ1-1,CSVREDTEAFF
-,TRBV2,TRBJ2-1,CASSASGEQFF
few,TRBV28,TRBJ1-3,CASVTGTGNTIYF
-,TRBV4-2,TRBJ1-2,CASSQAEGQGRYGYTF
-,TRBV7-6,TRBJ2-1,CASSPPSGSIYEQFF
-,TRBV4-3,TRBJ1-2,CASSQGGFSRDYGYTF
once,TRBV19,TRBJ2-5,CASSMSVGETQYF